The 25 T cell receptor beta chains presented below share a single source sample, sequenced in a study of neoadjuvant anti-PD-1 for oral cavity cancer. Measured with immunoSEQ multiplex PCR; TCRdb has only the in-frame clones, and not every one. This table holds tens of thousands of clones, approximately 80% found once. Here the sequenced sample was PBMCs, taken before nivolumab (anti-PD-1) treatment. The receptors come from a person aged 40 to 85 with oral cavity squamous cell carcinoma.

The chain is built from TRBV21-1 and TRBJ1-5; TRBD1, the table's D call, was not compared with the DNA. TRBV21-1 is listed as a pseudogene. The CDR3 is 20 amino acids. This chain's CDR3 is CASSKYRRNFRDRTNQPQHF. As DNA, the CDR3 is TGTGCCAGCAGCAAATATAGGCGAAATTTCCGGGACAGGACTAATCAGCCCCAGCATTTT.

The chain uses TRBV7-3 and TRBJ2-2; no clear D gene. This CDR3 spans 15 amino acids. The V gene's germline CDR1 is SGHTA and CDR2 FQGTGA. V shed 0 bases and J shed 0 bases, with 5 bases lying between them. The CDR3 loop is CASSLTVANTGELFF. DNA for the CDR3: TGTGCCAGCAGCTTAACAGTCGCGAACACCGGGGAGCTGTTTTTT.

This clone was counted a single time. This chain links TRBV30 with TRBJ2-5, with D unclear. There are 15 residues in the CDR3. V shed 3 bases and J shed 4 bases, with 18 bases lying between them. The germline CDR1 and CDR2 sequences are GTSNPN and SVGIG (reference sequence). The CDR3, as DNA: TGTGCCTGGAGCCCAATCCGGACGGACCCAGAGACCCAGTACTTC. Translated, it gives CAWSPIRTDPETQYF. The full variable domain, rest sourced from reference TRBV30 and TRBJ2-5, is SQTIHQWPATLVQPVGSPLSLECTVEGTSNPNLYWYRQAAGRGLQLLFYSVGIGQISSEVPQNLSASRPQDRQFILSSKKLLLSDSGFYLCAWSPIRTDPETQYFGPGTRLLVL.

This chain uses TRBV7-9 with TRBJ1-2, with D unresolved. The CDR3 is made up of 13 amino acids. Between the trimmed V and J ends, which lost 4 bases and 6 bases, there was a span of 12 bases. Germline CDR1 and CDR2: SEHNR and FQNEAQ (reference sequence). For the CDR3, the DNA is TGTGCCAGCAGCTCCTTAGGACGCGATGGCTACACCTTC. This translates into CASSSLGRDGYTF.

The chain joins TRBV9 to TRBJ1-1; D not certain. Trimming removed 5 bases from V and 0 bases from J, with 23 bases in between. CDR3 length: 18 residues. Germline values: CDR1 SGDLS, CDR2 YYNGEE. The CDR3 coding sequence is TGTGCCAGCAGACCTGACCGGACCCCTAGGCACTTGAACACTGAAGCTTTCTTT. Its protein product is CASRPDRTPRHLNTEAFF.

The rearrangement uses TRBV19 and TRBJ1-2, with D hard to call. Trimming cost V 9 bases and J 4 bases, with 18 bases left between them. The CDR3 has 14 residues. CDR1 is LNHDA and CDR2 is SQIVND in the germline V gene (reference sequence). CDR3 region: CASRSREAPYGYTF. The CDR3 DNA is TGTGCCAGCCGCTCTCGGGAAGCTCCCTATGGCTACACCTTC.

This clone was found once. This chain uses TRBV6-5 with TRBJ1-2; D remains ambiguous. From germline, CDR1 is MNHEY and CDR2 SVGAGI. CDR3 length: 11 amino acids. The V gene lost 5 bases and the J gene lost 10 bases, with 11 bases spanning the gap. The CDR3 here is CASSEKGYYTF. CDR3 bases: TGTGCCAGCAGTGAAAAAGGGTACTACACCTTC.

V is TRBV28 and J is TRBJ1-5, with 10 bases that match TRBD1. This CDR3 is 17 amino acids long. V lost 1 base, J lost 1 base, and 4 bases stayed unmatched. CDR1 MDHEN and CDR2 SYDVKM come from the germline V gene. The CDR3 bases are TGTGCCAGCAGTTTATTGTGGGACAGGGGAAGCAATCAGCCCCAGCATTTT. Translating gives CASSLLWDRGSNQPQHF.

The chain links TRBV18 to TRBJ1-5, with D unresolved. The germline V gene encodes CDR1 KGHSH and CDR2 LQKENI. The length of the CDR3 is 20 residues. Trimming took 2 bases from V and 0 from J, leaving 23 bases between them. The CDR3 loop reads CASSPDSPGLRPHSNQPQHF. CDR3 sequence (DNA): TGTGCCAGCTCACCAGACTCCCCCGGGTTAAGGCCACATAGCAATCAGCCCCAGCATTTT.

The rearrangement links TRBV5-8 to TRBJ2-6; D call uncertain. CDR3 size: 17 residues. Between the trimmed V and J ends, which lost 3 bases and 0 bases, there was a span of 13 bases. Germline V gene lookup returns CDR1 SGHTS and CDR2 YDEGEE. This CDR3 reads CASSSYKGFSGANVLTF. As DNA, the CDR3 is TGTGCCAGCAGCTCATACAAGGGATTCTCTGGGGCCAACGTCCTGACTTTC.

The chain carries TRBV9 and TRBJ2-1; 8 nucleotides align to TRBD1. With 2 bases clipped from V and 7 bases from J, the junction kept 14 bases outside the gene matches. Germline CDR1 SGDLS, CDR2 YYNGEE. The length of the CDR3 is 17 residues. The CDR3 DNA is TGTGCCAGCAGCGTGTTGGGACAGGCGACTCCCGGGAATGAGCAGTTCTTC. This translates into CASSVLGQATPGNEQFF.

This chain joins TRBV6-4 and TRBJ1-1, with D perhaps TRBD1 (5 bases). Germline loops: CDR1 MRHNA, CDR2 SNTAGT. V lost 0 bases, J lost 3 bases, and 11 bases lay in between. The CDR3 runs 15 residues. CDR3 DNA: TGTGCCAGCAGTGACTCCACAGGAGGGGACACTGAAGCTTTCTTT. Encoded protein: CASSDSTGGDTEAFF.

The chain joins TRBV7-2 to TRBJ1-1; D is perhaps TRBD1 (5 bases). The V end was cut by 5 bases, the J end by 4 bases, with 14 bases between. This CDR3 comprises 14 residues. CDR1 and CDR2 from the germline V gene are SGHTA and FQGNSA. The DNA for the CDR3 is TGTGCCAGCAGCACCCAGGGCACGGGCACTGAAGCTTTCTTT. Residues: CASSTQGTGTEAFF.

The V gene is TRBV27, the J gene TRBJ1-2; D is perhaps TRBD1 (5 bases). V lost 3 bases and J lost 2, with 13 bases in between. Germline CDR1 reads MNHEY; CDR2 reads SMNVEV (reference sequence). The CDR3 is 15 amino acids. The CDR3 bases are TGTGCCAGCAGTTTCGCCTATAAGGGGAACTATGGCTACACCTTC. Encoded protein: CASSFAYKGNYGYTF.

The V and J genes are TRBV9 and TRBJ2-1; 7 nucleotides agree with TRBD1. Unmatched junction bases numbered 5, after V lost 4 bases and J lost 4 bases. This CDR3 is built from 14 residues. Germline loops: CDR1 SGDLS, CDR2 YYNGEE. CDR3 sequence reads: CASSPRTGYNEQFF. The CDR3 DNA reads TGTGCCAGCAGCCCGAGGACAGGTTACAATGAGCAGTTCTTC.

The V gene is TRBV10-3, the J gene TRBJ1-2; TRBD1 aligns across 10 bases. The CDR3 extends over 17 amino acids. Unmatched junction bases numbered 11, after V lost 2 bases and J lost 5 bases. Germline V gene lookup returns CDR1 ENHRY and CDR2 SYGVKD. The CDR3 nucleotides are TGTGCCATCAGTGAGCTCGGGACAGGGGCCGCGGGGTATGGCTACACCTTC. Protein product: CAISELGTGAAGYGYTF.

The CDR3 DNA follows: TGTGCCAGCAGCGTCAATAGCCGTCATACGCAGTATTTT. Protein sequence: CASSVNSRHTQYF. The chain joins TRBV9 to TRBJ2-3; D uncertain. This CDR3 has 13 amino acids. Germline CDR1 and CDR2: SGDLS and YYNGEE. Trimming removed 2 bases at V and 7 bases at J, with 11 bases between.

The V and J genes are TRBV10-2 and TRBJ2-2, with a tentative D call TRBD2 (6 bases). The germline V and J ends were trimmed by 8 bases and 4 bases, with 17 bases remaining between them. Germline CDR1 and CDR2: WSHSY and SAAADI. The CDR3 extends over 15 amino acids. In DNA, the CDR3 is TGCGCCAGCCTTGGGCAGGGAGGTCCCACCGGGGAGCTGTTTTTT. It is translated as CASLGQGGPTGELFF.

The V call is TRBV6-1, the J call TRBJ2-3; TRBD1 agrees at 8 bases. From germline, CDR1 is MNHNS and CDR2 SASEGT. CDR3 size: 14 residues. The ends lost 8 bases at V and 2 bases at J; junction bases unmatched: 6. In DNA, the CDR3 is TGTGCCAGCCAGCGGACAGGGTTCACAGATACGCAGTATTTT. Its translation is CASQRTGFTDTQYF.

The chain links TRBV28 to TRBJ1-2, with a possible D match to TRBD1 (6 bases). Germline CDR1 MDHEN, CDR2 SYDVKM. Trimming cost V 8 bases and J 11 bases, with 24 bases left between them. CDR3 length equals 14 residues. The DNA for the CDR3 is TGTGCCAGCGTCCCCGGGGGGCAGGGTACAAGTTACACCTTC. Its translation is CASVPGGQGTSYTF.

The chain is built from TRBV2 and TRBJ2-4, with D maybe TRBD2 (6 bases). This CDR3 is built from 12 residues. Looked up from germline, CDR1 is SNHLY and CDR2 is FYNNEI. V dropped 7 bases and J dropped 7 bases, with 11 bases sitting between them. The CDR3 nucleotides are TGTGCCAGCAAATCGGAGGGTAACATTCAGTACTTC. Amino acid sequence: CASKSEGNIQYF.

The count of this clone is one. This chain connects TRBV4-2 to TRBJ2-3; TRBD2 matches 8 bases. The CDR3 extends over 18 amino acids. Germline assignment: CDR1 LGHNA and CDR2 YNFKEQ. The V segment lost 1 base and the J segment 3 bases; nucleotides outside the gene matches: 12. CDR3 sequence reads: CASSQVGRGDPRTDTQYF. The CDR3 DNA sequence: TGTGCCAGCAGCCAAGTGGGGCGGGGGGATCCGAGGACAGATACGCAGTATTTT.

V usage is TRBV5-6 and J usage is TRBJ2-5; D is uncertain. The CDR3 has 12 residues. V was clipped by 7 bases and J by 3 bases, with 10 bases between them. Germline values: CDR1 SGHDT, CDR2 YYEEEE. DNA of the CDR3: TGTGCCAGCTTTGACGATAAAGAGACCCAGTACTTC. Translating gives CASFDDKETQYF.

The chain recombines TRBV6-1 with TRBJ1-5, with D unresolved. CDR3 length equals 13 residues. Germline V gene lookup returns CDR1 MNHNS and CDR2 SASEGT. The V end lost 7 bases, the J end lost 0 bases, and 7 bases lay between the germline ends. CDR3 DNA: TGTGCCAGCACCGTTTATAGCAATCAGCCCCAGCATTTT. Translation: CASTVYSNQPQHF.

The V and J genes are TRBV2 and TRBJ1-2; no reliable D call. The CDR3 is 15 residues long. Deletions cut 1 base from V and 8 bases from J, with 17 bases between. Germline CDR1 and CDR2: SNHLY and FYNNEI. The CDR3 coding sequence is TGTGCCAGCAGTGAAGAGGTACTAAGGGTATCCGGCTACACCTTC. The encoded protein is CASSEEVLRVSGYTF. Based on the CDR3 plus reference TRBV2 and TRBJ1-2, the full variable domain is EPEVTQTPSHQVTQMGQEVILRCVPISNHLYFYWYRQILGQKVEFLVSFYNNEISEKSEIFDDQFSVERPDGSNFTLKIRSTKLEDSAMYFCASSEEVLRVSGYTFGSGTRLTVV.